The rows below give T cell receptor beta chains drawn from one sample of a study of blood T cells in healthy people across ages. A single record per CDR3 protein comes from TCRdb applying MiXCR to the 5' RACE reads. This table has more than 800,000 distinct CDR3 sequences, 29% appearing once. The material sequenced was blood. These receptors all come from a woman aged 80 or over in good health. Each CDR3 is given with its conserved first and last residue. The D gene is left open where the match is weak.

j_call: TRBJ2-3
v_call: TRBV27
cdr3_length: 17
d_call: .
cdr3_aa: CASSSRRTAAITDTQYF

j_call: TRBJ1-2
v_call: TRBV4-3
cdr3_length: 15
d_call: TRBD1
cdr3_aa: CASSQDQGGDYGYTF

j_call: TRBJ1-2
v_call: TRBV9
cdr3_length: 16
d_call: .
cdr3_aa: CASTYQTGQTNYGYTF

j_call: TRBJ1-2
v_call: TRBV4-3
cdr3_length: 15
d_call: .
cdr3_aa: CASSQDPSTNYGYTF

j_call: TRBJ2-6
v_call: TRBV5-6
cdr3_length: 18
d_call: TRBD2
cdr3_aa: CASTLRTSGSSGANVLTF

j_call: TRBJ1-2
v_call: TRBV27
cdr3_length: 14
d_call: .
cdr3_aa: CASPGPAENYGYTF

j_call: TRBJ1-1
v_call: TRBV5-5
cdr3_length: 14
d_call: TRBD1
cdr3_aa: CASKRTGAGTEAFF

j_call: TRBJ1-2
v_call: TRBV15
cdr3_length: 14
d_call: .
cdr3_aa: CATSRKGQAYGYTF

j_call: TRBJ2-5
v_call: TRBV12-3/TRBV12-4
cdr3_length: 15
d_call: .
cdr3_aa: CASSPAGEPLREQYF

j_call: TRBJ2-5
v_call: TRBV20-1
cdr3_length: 16
d_call: .
cdr3_aa: CSARDPYRTTKETQYF

j_call: TRBJ2-5
v_call: TRBV29-1
cdr3_length: 11
d_call: .
cdr3_aa: CSVVQSGTQYF

j_call: TRBJ2-3
v_call: TRBV7-2
cdr3_length: 18
d_call: TRBD2
cdr3_aa: CASSLVGFGAGDTDTQYF

j_call: TRBJ2-1
v_call: TRBV7-2
cdr3_length: 14
d_call: .
cdr3_aa: CASSLDFSENQQFF

j_call: TRBJ2-1
v_call: TRBV5-8
cdr3_length: 16
d_call: .
cdr3_aa: CASSLGTGATYNERFF

j_call: TRBJ2-1
v_call: TRBV12-3/TRBV12-4
cdr3_length: 16
d_call: .
cdr3_aa: CASSLSQGSSYNEQFF

j_call: TRBJ2-1
v_call: TRBV7-8
cdr3_length: 18
d_call: TRBD2
cdr3_aa: CASSHKERGEPAANEQFF

j_call: TRBJ1-2
v_call: TRBV28
cdr3_length: 14
d_call: TRBD1
cdr3_aa: CAGRRITGGDGYTF

j_call: TRBJ1-2
v_call: TRBV7-6
cdr3_length: 17
d_call: .
cdr3_aa: CASSKDLVRDRLGGYTF

j_call: TRBJ1-2
v_call: TRBV28
cdr3_length: 12
d_call: .
cdr3_aa: CASSFWVAGYTF

j_call: TRBJ2-4
v_call: TRBV5-1
cdr3_length: 13
d_call: .
cdr3_aa: CASSTPQGSKQYF

j_call: TRBJ1-2
v_call: TRBV7-2
cdr3_length: 14
d_call: .
cdr3_aa: CASSRSAFGYGYTF

j_call: TRBJ1-5
v_call: TRBV6-6
cdr3_length: 14
d_call: .
cdr3_aa: CASSPDRSNQPQHF

j_call: TRBJ2-7
v_call: TRBV20-1
cdr3_length: 15
d_call: .
cdr3_aa: CSARDLGGLYNEQYF

j_call: TRBJ1-2
v_call: TRBV20-1
cdr3_length: 12
d_call: .
cdr3_aa: CSAVTGNYGYTF

j_call: TRBJ2-3
v_call: TRBV12-3/TRBV12-4
cdr3_length: 15
d_call: .
cdr3_aa: CASSFGSLRTDAQYF

j_call: TRBJ1-4
v_call: TRBV12-3/TRBV12-4
cdr3_length: 17
d_call: .
cdr3_aa: CASSGTTGFATNEKLFF

j_call: TRBJ1-1
v_call: TRBV6-5
cdr3_length: 18
d_call: .
cdr3_aa: CASSYGGQRGGLNTEAFF

j_call: TRBJ2-7
v_call: TRBV4-3
cdr3_length: 13
d_call: .
cdr3_aa: CASSQGPGYEQYF

j_call: TRBJ1-2
v_call: TRBV5-1
cdr3_length: 15
d_call: TRBD1
cdr3_aa: CASSLTTGNVYGYTF

j_call: TRBJ1-2
v_call: TRBV5-1
cdr3_length: 12
d_call: .
cdr3_aa: CASSLEEYGYTF

j_call: TRBJ2-6
v_call: TRBV20-1
cdr3_length: 14
d_call: .
cdr3_aa: CSAPRVFGANVLTF